A single sample gave rise to the 32 T cell receptor beta chains below, sequenced in a study of T cells after yellow fever vaccination (dated by TCRdb to the late 2010s). Sample treatment or condition, as interpreted from the label and publication: live attenuated yellow fever vaccine strain. The method was 5' RACE. Sequencing took place on an Illumina NovaSeq 6000. The raw public reads went through TCRdb reprocessing: fastp at Q25, MiXCR clone calling, in-frame beta chains kept. Each CDR3 protein appears once, grouped with its most common genes and DNA. Counted in this sample were a few hundred thousand distinct CDR3 sequences; approximately 4% of them appeared once. The ten biggest clones cover roughly 26% of the sample. Material: PBMCs, obtained 5 days after the yellow fever booster vaccination. The receptors were sampled from a man younger than 30 who received the YFV17D yellow fever vaccine.

This clonotype was detected ten times or more. V usage is TRBV4-2 and J usage is TRBJ2-7; the match to TRBD2 covers 9 bases. The germline gives CDR1 LGHNA, CDR2 YNFKEQ. The ends lost 0 bases at V and 0 bases at J; junction bases unmatched: 9. This CDR3 has 18 residues. CDR3 in DNA: TGTGCCAGCAGCCAAGATGGGGCGGGGGGGCCCAGCTCCTACGAGCAGTACTTC. This codes for CASSQDGAGGPSSYEQYF.

This clonotype appeared a few times. The V call is TRBV6-2 or TRBV6-3, the J call TRBJ2-6, with D tentatively TRBD2 (6 bases). V was pared by 8 bases and J by 2 bases, with 10 bases between. This CDR3 is built from 14 residues. From germline, CDR1 is MNHEY and CDR2 SVGEGT. The CDR3 protein is CASLGGPGANVLTF. The CDR3 coding sequence is TGTGCCAGCCTGGGAGGCCCTGGGGCCAACGTCCTGACTTTC.

This clonotype was picked up many times. V and J are TRBV20-1 and TRBJ1-6, with D unclear. The CDR3 loop spans 18 amino acids. Germline assignment: CDR1 DFQATT and CDR2 SNEGSKA (reference sequence). Trimming took off 1 base at V and 3 bases at J, with 19 bases between the two ends. In DNA form, the CDR3 reads TGCAGTGCTAGAGGACCCAGGACTTACGCGATCTATAATTCACCCCTCCACTTT. Translating it yields CSARGPRTYAIYNSPLHF.

In its sample, this clonotype was seen many times. This sequence joins TRBV5-1 and TRBJ2-5, with 9 bases fitting TRBD1. This CDR3 region has 15 residues. Germline V CDR1 and CDR2: SGHRS, YFSETQ. V was clipped by 2 bases and J by 9 bases; unmatched bases: 11. The CDR3 loop is CASSLGTGPIGAQYF. The CDR3 DNA sequence: TGCGCCAGCAGCTTAGGGACAGGGCCCATTGGGGCCCAGTACTTC. Combining the CDR3 with reference TRBV5-1 and TRBJ2-5 gives the whole variable domain KAGVTQTPRYLIKTRGQQVTLSCSPISGHRSVSWYQQTPGQGLQFLFEYFSETQRNKGNFPGRFSGRQFSNSRSEMNVSTLELGDSALYLCASSLGTGPIGAQYFGPGTRLLVL.

The chain links TRBV15 to TRBJ1-5, with D possibly being TRBD1 (6 bases). The CDR3 has 14 amino acids. Trimming pared 1 base from V and 7 bases from J, leaving 11 bases between. The V gene's germline CDR1 is LNHNV and CDR2 YYDKDF (reference sequence). CDR3 DNA: TGTGCCACCAGCAGAGTTGGGGGCGGACAGCCCCAGCATTTT. This codes for CATSRVGGGQPQHF.

This clonotype occurred many times. The chain links TRBV6-5 to TRBJ1-4, with TRBD1 as a possible D gene (5 bases). Trimming removed 5 bases from V and 0 bases from J, with 10 bases in between. The germline V gene has CDR1 MNHEY and CDR2 SVGAGI. This CDR3 contains 15 residues. For the CDR3, the DNA is TGTGCCAGCAGTGACCCAGGGTCAACTAATGAAAAACTGTTTTTT. Protein sequence: CASSDPGSTNEKLFF.

In its sample, this clonotype was seen a few times. The chain joins TRBV6-2 or TRBV6-3 to TRBJ1-2, with D hard to call. The germline gives CDR1 MNHEY, CDR2 SVGEGT. Trimming shortened V by 4 bases and J by 0 bases, and 12 bases separated the two germline ends. This CDR3 has 15 residues. The CDR3 region is CASSFGISANYGYTF. CDR3 bases: TGTGCCAGCAGTTTCGGGATTTCAGCTAACTATGGCTACACCTTC.

This clonotype was counted a few times. This sequence joins TRBV18 and TRBJ2-5, with TRBD1 as a possible D gene (5 bases). CDR1 and CDR2 from the germline V gene are KGHSH and LQKENI. Trimming pared 3 bases from V and 4 bases from J, leaving 9 bases between. CDR3 size: 13 residues. The CDR3 nucleotides read TGTGCCAGCTCACCGGACAAAATAGAGACCCAGTACTTC. Residues: CASSPDKIETQYF.

The chain is built from TRBV7-2 and TRBJ1-6; 7 bases fit TRBD1. Germline CDR1 and CDR2: SGHTA and FQGNSA. The CDR3 covers 17 residues. V lost 3 bases to trimming and J lost 10 bases; unmatched junction nucleotides: 15. This chain's CDR3 is CASSLAESGTQGSPLHF. For the CDR3, the DNA is TGTGCCAGCAGCTTGGCTGAATCGGGGACACAGGGGTCACCCCTCCACTTT. The full variable domain, rest sourced from reference TRBV7-2 and TRBJ1-6, is GAGVSQSPSNKVTEKGKDVELRCDPISGHTALYWYRQSLGQGLEFLIYFQGNSAPDKSGLPSDRFSAERTGGSVSTLTIQRTQQEDSAVYLCASSLAESGTQGSPLHFGNGTRLTVT.

In this sample, this clonotype turned up many times. The J gene is TRBJ2-6, the V gene TRBV9; D not certain. Deletions cut 5 bases from V and 0 bases from J, with 9 bases between. This CDR3 region has 15 residues. From germline, CDR1 is SGDLS and CDR2 YYNGEE. CDR3 coding DNA: TGTGCCAGCAGGTTCAGTTACTCTGGGGCCAACGTCCTGACTTTC. This codes for CASRFSYSGANVLTF.

This chain connects TRBV5-1 to TRBJ1-1; D uncertain. CDR3 length equals 14 residues. Trimming pared 4 bases from V and 3 bases from J, leaving 13 bases between. CDR1 SGHRS and CDR2 YFSETQ come from the germline V gene. CDR3 DNA sequence: TGCGCCAGCAGCAGGGCAGGATGGGACACTGAAGCTTTCTTT. Amino acids: CASSRAGWDTEAFF.

This clonotype was seen only a few times. This chain links TRBV9 with TRBJ2-5; D is perhaps TRBD1 or TRBD2 (5 bases each). V gave up 0 bases and J gave up 10 bases, with 13 bases separating them. The CDR3 contains 13 residues. Germline V gene lookup returns CDR1 SGDLS and CDR2 YYNGEE. CDR3 sequence reads: CASSVDERGGQYF. Written as DNA, the CDR3 is TGTGCCAGCAGCGTAGATGAGAGGGGTGGCCAGTACTTC.

This clonotype was seen more than once but under ten times. The chain combines TRBV5-6 with TRBJ2-4; tentative D call: TRBD1 (5 bases). Germline V gene lookup returns CDR1 SGHDT and CDR2 YYEEEE. V lost 0 bases to trimming and J lost 3 bases, with 10 bases between them. This CDR3 has 15 amino acids. As DNA, the CDR3 is TGTGCCAGCAGCTTGGCAGGGTATGGCAAAAACATTCAGTACTTC. Translated, it gives CASSLAGYGKNIQYF.

This clonotype was seen only a few times. The genes are TRBV30 and TRBJ1-1; no definite D call. This CDR3 has 12 residues. Germline-derived CDR1 and CDR2 are GTSNPN and SVGIG (reference sequence). V was trimmed by 4 bases and J by 0 bases, leaving 6 bases between them. CDR3 residues: CAWKSLNTEAFF. The CDR3 coding sequence is TGTGCCTGGAAAAGTTTGAACACTGAAGCTTTCTTT.

This clonotype has a count of ten or more. The chain has TRBV6-2 or TRBV6-3 and TRBJ2-5; 11 nucleotides line up with TRBD2. Looked up from germline, CDR1 is MNHEY and CDR2 is SVGEGT. The V segment lost 5 bases and the J segment 4 bases; nucleotides outside the gene matches: 3. The CDR3 runs 14 residues. CDR3 amino acids: CASSRGTSGETQYF. For the CDR3, the DNA is TGTGCCAGCAGTCGGGGGACTAGCGGAGAGACCCAGTACTTC.

The chain couples TRBV11-2 to TRBJ2-1, with D perhaps TRBD1 (6 bases). Trimming cost V 6 bases and J 7 bases, with 16 bases left between them. CDR3 length: 14 residues. Germline assignment: CDR1 SGHAT and CDR2 FQNNGV. CDR3 sequence: CASRLPTGWNEQFF. The CDR3, as DNA: TGTGCCAGCAGATTGCCGACAGGCTGGAATGAGCAGTTCTTC.

This clonotype was seen repeatedly, ten times or more. The chain employs TRBV20-1 and TRBJ2-1; D perhaps matches TRBD1 (8 bases). Germline assignment: CDR1 DFQATT and CDR2 SNEGSKA (reference sequence). The length of the CDR3 is 17 residues. Trimming left V 0 bases short and J 2 bases short, with 17 bases between. The CDR3 region has the DNA TGCAGTGCTAGAGACGGTGAGCGGGGACAGGCCTACAATGAGCAGTTCTTC. Its translation: CSARDGERGQAYNEQFF.

The table lists this clonotype with many counts. The J gene is TRBJ2-3, the V gene TRBV7-9; the D is unclear. The germline V gene encodes CDR1 SEHNR and CDR2 FQNEAQ (reference sequence). Trimming took 3 bases from V and 5 from J, leaving 12 bases between them. CDR3 length: 14 residues. The CDR3 spells CASSFPERLDTQYF. The CDR3 coding sequence is TGTGCCAGCAGCTTCCCTGAACGGCTAGATACGCAGTATTTT.

This clonotype turned up a few times. The chain links TRBV6-2 or TRBV6-3 to TRBJ2-7; tentatively, D is TRBD2 (7 bases). CDR3 size: 15 residues. V dropped 8 bases and J dropped 7 bases, with 24 bases sitting between them. CDR1 and CDR2 (germline): MNHEY, SVGEGT. The CDR3 sequence is CASSLGGAALDEQYF. CDR3 coding DNA: TGTGCCAGCTCCCTAGGGGGGGCCGCTCTAGATGAGCAGTACTTC.

This clonotype was detected only a few times. The chain has TRBV7-2 and TRBJ2-1; 8 bases match TRBD2. CDR1 is SGHTA, CDR2 FQGNSA, per germline. The trim removed 5 bases at V and 8 bases at J, leaving 11 bases unmatched. CDR3 length: 15 residues. CDR3 residues: CASSDRAGADDEQFF. In nucleotides, the CDR3 is TGTGCCAGCAGCGATAGAGCGGGGGCAGATGATGAGCAGTTCTTC.

This clonotype was observed a handful of times. The rearrangement uses TRBV7-2 and TRBJ2-7; no firm D call. Trimming left V 2 bases short and J 0 bases short, with 2 bases between. The CDR3 totals 12 residues. CDR1 and CDR2 (germline): SGHTA, FQGNSA. The CDR3 loop reads CASSLFSYEQYV. In nucleotides, the CDR3 is TGTGCCAGCAGCTTATTCTCCTACGAGCAGTACGTC.

This clonotype was counted only a few times. This sequence joins TRBV6-2 or TRBV6-3 and TRBJ2-3, with D uncertain. The CDR3 consists of 15 residues. Germline V gives CDR1 MNHEY, CDR2 SVGEGT. V shed 2 bases and J shed 5 bases, with 14 bases lying between them. CDR3 DNA: TGTGCCAGCAGTTACCAGGCTGGTGTGGGAGATACGCAGTATTTT. Amino acid sequence: CASSYQAGVGDTQYF.

The sample holds many counts of this clonotype. The gene calls are TRBV20-1 and TRBJ2-1, with D possibly being TRBD2 (6 bases). Per germline, CDR1 DFQATT and CDR2 SNEGSKA (reference sequence). The germline V and J ends were trimmed by 4 bases and 6 bases, with 13 bases remaining between them. CDR3 length equals 13 residues. The CDR3: CSAKGLPANEQFF. As DNA, the CDR3 is TGCAGTGCTAAGGGACTCCCTGCCAATGAGCAGTTCTTC.

This clonotype occurred many times. J is TRBJ2-5 and V is TRBV20-1; no firm D call. The CDR3 spans 10 residues. Germline CDR1 DFQATT, CDR2 SNEGSKA (reference sequence). The V gene lost 3 bases and the J gene lost 5 bases, with 4 bases spanning the gap. In DNA, the CDR3 is TGCAGTGCTAGTTCGGAGACCCAGTACTTC. Encoded protein: CSASSETQYF.

This clonotype was counted only a few times. The V and J genes are TRBV7-9 and TRBJ1-1; TRBD1 is a possible D gene (5 bases). CDR1 is SEHNR and CDR2 is FQNEAQ in the germline V gene (reference sequence). This CDR3 is built from 15 residues. The germline V and J ends were trimmed by 2 bases and 7 bases, with 17 bases remaining between them. The CDR3 DNA is TGTGCCAGCAGCTTACTTTTTGGACAAAGAGTTGAAGCTTTCTTT. Encoded protein: CASSLLFGQRVEAFF.

The V gene is TRBV20-1, the J gene TRBJ1-3, with D possibly matching TRBD1 (5 bases). The germline gives CDR1 DFQATT, CDR2 SNEGSKA (reference sequence). Trimming pared 2 bases from V and 3 bases from J, leaving 11 bases between. The CDR3 loop spans 14 amino acids. The CDR3 nucleotides read TGCAGTGCTAGATTAGGGACCCTTGGAAACACCATATATTTT. Protein: CSARLGTLGNTIYF.

The chain uses TRBV20-1 and TRBJ2-5, with TRBD1 matching over 7 bases. Germline V gene sequence: CDR1 DFQATT, CDR2 SNEGSKA (reference sequence). The CDR3 contains 11 residues. Unmatched junction bases numbered 5, after V lost 8 bases and J lost 5 bases. CDR3 protein: CSLGGGETQYF. DNA of the CDR3: TGCAGTCTAGGGGGCGGGGAGACCCAGTACTTC.

This clonotype was seen at least ten times. The V call is TRBV15, the J call TRBJ1-1; D uncertain. With 4 bases removed from V and 3 bases from J, the gap between germline ends came to 15 bases. Germline V gives CDR1 LNHNV, CDR2 YYDKDF (reference sequence). This CDR3 has 15 amino acids. CDR3 coding DNA: TGTGCCACCAGCAATCCAAGGAGGGCCGACACTGAAGCTTTCTTT. It is translated as CATSNPRRADTEAFF.

This clonotype was seen a few times. The chain links TRBV4-1 to TRBJ2-7; D gene unclear. CDR1 is MGHRA and CDR2 is YSYEKL in the germline V gene. The germline V and J ends were trimmed by 1 base and 7 bases, with 11 bases remaining between them. CDR3 length: 13 amino acids. CDR3 coding DNA: TGCGCCAGCAGCCAAGCGGCATTAGGGGAGCAGTACTTC. This codes for CASSQAALGEQYF.

In its sample, this clonotype was seen many times. This chain joins TRBV6-6 and TRBJ2-2; perhaps TRBD2 as D (6 bases). Germline CDR1 is MNHNY and CDR2 is SVGAGI (reference sequence). The CDR3 length is 16 residues. The ends were cut back, 8 bases at V and 0 bases at J, with 16 bases in the middle. CDR3 residues: CASSAGLTANTGELFF. The DNA for the CDR3 is TGTGCCAGCTCTGCGGGGCTTACCGCGAACACCGGGGAGCTGTTTTTT.

CDR3 nucleotides: TGTGCCAGCAGTTTCACCCATAGCGGAGATACGCAGTATTTT. Residues: CASSFTHSGDTQYF. The chain links TRBV27 to TRBJ2-3, with a possible D match to TRBD2 (6 bases). Germline V gene data show CDR1 as MNHEY and CDR2 as SMNVEV (reference sequence). Trimming stripped 3 bases from V and 5 bases from J, with 12 bases between. CDR3 length equals 14 residues.

This rearrangement joins TRBV7-2 to TRBJ2-7; tentative D call: TRBD2 (6 bases). Trimming shortened V by 0 bases and J by 2 bases, and 14 bases separated the two germline ends. Per the germline V gene, CDR1 is SGHTA and CDR2 is FQGNSA. CDR3 length equals 16 residues. The CDR3 DNA sequence: TGTGCCAGCAGCTTAGCTGGTTTAGCGGTACCCTACGAGCAGTACTTC. Amino acid sequence: CASSLAGLAVPYEQYF.